The 3 T cell receptor beta chains below come from one sample, sequenced in a study of blood T cell repertoires in COVID-19. Profiled with immunoSEQ multiplex PCR; TCRdb holds only in-frame clones, not every one. The sample shows roughly 400,000 clones, 80% to 90% of them seen only once. The specimen sequenced was PBMCs or T cells enriched from blood (not recorded which). The origin of the receptors is a man aged 25-45 years who had recovered from COVID-19.

This chain uses TRBV6-1 with TRBJ1-5; D is ambiguous. Looked up from germline, CDR1 is MNHNS and CDR2 is SASEGT. Trimming removed 2 bases from V and 0 bases from J, with 5 bases in between. The CDR3 consists of 14 residues. In DNA, the CDR3 is TGTGCCAGCAGTGAACCGGGTAGCAATCAGCCCCAGCATTTT. It yields the protein CASSEPGSNQPQHF.

The CDR3 DNA reads as TGTGCCAGCAGCTTACTTTGGGACAGCTCTGGAAACACCATATATTTT. This gives the protein CASSLLWDSSGNTIYF. V usage is TRBV7-2 and J usage is TRBJ1-3, with 7 bases aligning to TRBD1. Germline CDR1 is SGHTA and CDR2 is FQGNSA. J lost 0 bases, V lost 2 bases, and 4 bases had no gene match. CDR3 length: 16 residues.

The rearrangement joins TRBV19 to TRBJ2-3; TRBD2 matches at 7 bases. Germline values: CDR1 LNHDA, CDR2 SQIVND (reference sequence). Losses at the gene ends were 4 bases for V and 0 bases for J; bases not matched to a gene: 4. This CDR3 comprises 15 residues. The CDR3 DNA is TGTGCCAGTAGTAGGCGGGAGACTAGCACAGATACGCAGTATTTT. Amino acid sequence: CASSRRETSTDTQYF.